This T cell receptor beta chain was sequenced for a study of glioma-infiltrating T cells after dendritic cell vaccination (TCRdb year 2016). Regarding the complete study: The cohort comprised about 15 glioblastoma patients from Phase I and II dendritic cell vaccination trials, 9 newly diagnosed and 6 with recurrent disease. Between 2003 and 2012, the patients were given dendritic cell vaccination pulsed with autologous tumor lysate. The vaccine was prepared from monocyte-derived dendritic cells that were cultured for seven days with IL-4 and GM-CSF and then pulsed overnight with autologous tumor lysate. Each patient was given three intradermal dendritic cell vaccine injections, spaced two weeks apart, in the arm below the axilla. Deep sequencing of TCR beta CDR3 regions was used to quantify tumor-infiltrating lymphocyte content and compare tumor and blood repertoires in dendritic cell-vaccinated glioblastoma patients. TCR sequencing metrics, including TIL content and tumor-blood repertoire overlap, were correlated with survival after dendritic cell vaccination. The paper's findings and limits, for the study overall: TCR clonality showed no direct relationship with survival, which suggests that a diverse polyclonal response may be important. After dendritic cell vaccination, a higher estimated pretreatment TIL content predicted longer time to progression and overall survival. The response model built on TCR overlap across three groups was characterized as speculative, with prospective validation still needed. The cohort was small and heterogeneous, only a few patients had full blood and tumor sets, and even fewer had initial-recurrent tumor pairs.

The time point tag for this specimen amounts to: after dendritic cell vaccination, including at tumor progression/relapse. To be selected, patients needed enough residual fresh-frozen tumor tissue and more than two years of available survival data. None of the glioblastoma patients carried an isocitrate dehydrogenase mutation, although molecular status otherwise varied. PBMC were collected before vaccination, two weeks after the third vaccination, and at tumor progression if progression occurred. The Qiagen DNeasy Blood extraction Kit was used for extraction of genomic DNA. From cysteine to phenylalanine, the CDR3 is 14 amino acids long. CDR3 DNA is the only sequence kept; it has 42 bases, read in frame from the first base. Deletion took 1 base off V and 5 bases off J, with a span of 11 bases between the germline ends. CDR1 and CDR2 are drawn from the germline V gene: SGHAT, FQNNGV. Worth noting for this clone: Its recognized antigen is unknown. Within one base of it there is no much larger clone, and no base qualities were kept.

The immunoSEQ assay amplified TCRB CDR3 regions from approximately 1.8 micrograms of genomic DNA, or from all available DNA when less than that amount was available. Multiplex PCR used 60 forward primers for TCR V beta segments and 13 reverse primers for J beta segments. To estimate reads per starting template, synthetic control templates were spiked into each sample at limiting dilution. Reads of 87 bp were generated by sequencing on the Illumina HiSeq System. Processing in the source paper ran as follows. To remove PCR and sequencing errors, closely related sequences were merged with a nearest neighbor algorithm. TCR overlap was defined as the percentage of unique tumor TCR beta sequences that were also found in the peripheral blood of the same patient. The immuneACCESS repertoire file appears here via TCRdb, limited to in-frame rearrangements. These files lack a portion of the clones; in checked studies, under half of the deficit traces to unresolved V genes, and the cause of the others is not known. The DNA was the basis for D and trimming; V, J and clone size are from that table. The sample table holds some 90,000 clones, of which over 75% were seen once. Over 2% of the sample lies in the top ten.

The rearranged segments are TRBV11-2 and TRBJ2-5; the D gene identity is not certain. The starting material was blood, obtained after dendritic cell vaccination. The source is a human donor with glioblastoma. The CDR3 is CASSLATTRETQYF. The bases read TGTGCCAGCAGCTTAGCAACCACGCGCGAGACCCAGTACTTC.